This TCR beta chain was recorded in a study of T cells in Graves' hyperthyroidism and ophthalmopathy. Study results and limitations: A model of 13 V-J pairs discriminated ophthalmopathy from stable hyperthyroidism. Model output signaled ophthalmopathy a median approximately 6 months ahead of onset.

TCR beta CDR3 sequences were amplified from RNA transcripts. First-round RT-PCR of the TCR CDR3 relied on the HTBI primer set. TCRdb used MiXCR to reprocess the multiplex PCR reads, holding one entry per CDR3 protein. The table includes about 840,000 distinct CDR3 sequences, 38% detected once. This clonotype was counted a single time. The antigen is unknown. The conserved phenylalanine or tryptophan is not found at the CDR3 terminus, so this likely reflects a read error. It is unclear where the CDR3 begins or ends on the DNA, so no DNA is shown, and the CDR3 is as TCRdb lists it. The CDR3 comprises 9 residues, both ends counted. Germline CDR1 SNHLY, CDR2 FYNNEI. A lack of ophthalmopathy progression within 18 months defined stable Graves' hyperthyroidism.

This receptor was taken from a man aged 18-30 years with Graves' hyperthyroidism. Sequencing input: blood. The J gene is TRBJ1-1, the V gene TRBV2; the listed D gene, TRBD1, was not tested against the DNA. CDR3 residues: CASKETELS.